These T cell receptor beta chains were read from a single sample in a study of shared clonotypes between healthy human individuals. The table came from immunoSEQ multiplex PCR; TCRdb's copy has only in-frame clones and leaves some out. The table includes about 560,000 clones, around three quarters detected once. The specimen sequenced was PBMCs. These receptors were collected from a middle-aged woman in good health. Some clones in this sample may be carry-over from other donors' samples. The CDR3 runs from the conserved cysteine through the conserved F or W. The order of the fields is CDR3 protein, CDR3 DNA, J gene, V gene, D gene, clone size. The D gene is left open where the match is weak. Expanded clones get a size class; other rows say once, few or many, or leave the size out.

cdr3_aa: CASSLSRDTEAFF
cdr3_nt: TGTGCCAGCAGCTTAAGTCGGGACACTGAAGCTTTCTTT
j_call: TRBJ1-1
v_call: TRBV14
d_call: .
clone_size: .

cdr3_aa: CASRGTSGRGADTQYF
cdr3_nt: TGCGCCAGCAGGGGGACTAGCGGGAGAGGGGCAGATACGCAGTATTTT
j_call: TRBJ2-3
v_call: TRBV10-2
d_call: TRBD2
clone_size: .

cdr3_aa: CASRDSNQPQHF
cdr3_nt: TGTGCCAGCCGTGACAGTAATCAGCCCCAGCATTTT
j_call: TRBJ1-5
v_call: TRBV2
d_call: .
clone_size: .

cdr3_aa: CASSLEPGQINEQFF
cdr3_nt: TGTGCCAGCAGCTTAGAACCCGGACAGATCAATGAGCAGTTCTTC
j_call: TRBJ2-1
v_call: TRBV11-2
d_call: .
clone_size: .

cdr3_aa: CASSLKGGYGYTF
cdr3_nt: TGTGCCAGCAGTTTAAAAGGGGGCTATGGCTACACCTTC
j_call: TRBJ1-2
v_call: TRBV28
d_call: .
clone_size: once

cdr3_aa: CASSLRTAGTSTDTQYF
cdr3_nt: TGTGCCAGCAGCTTAAGGACGGCGGGAACTAGCACAGATACGCAGTATTTT
j_call: TRBJ2-3
v_call: TRBV11-2
d_call: .
clone_size: .

cdr3_aa: CASRLSHNMAYEQYF
cdr3_nt: TGTGCAAGTCGCTTATCTCACAATATGGCCTACGAGCAGTACTTC
j_call: TRBJ2-7
v_call: TRBV12-2
d_call: .
clone_size: few

cdr3_aa: CASSFEGSYEQYF
cdr3_nt: TGTGCCAGCAGCTTCGAGGGTTCCTACGAGCAGTACTTC
j_call: TRBJ2-7
v_call: TRBV5-4
d_call: .
clone_size: .

cdr3_aa: CASSQYPGPNYEQYF
cdr3_nt: TGTGCCAGCAGCCAATACCCAGGACCCAACTACGAGCAGTACTTC
j_call: TRBJ2-7
v_call: TRBV14
d_call: .
clone_size: .

cdr3_aa: CASSWTSGNNEQFF
cdr3_nt: TGTGCCAGCAGTTGGACTAGCGGGAACAATGAGCAGTTCTTC
j_call: TRBJ2-1
v_call: TRBV28
d_call: TRBD2
clone_size: .

cdr3_aa: CASSSPGAVNEKLFF
cdr3_nt: TGTGCCAGCAGTTCACCAGGGGCAGTTAATGAAAAACTGTTTTTT
j_call: TRBJ1-4
v_call: TRBV28
d_call: .
clone_size: .

cdr3_aa: CASSTRLVPNEQYF
cdr3_nt: TGTGCCAGCAGCACCCGACTAGTACCCAACGAGCAGTACTTC
j_call: TRBJ2-7
v_call: TRBV11-1
d_call: .
clone_size: .

cdr3_aa: CASSPPGGDYYGYTF
cdr3_nt: TGTGCCAGCAGCCCCCCCGGGGGGGATTACTATGGCTACACCTTC
j_call: TRBJ1-2
v_call: TRBV7-9
d_call: .
clone_size: .

cdr3_aa: CASSRTTGQDSYEQYF
cdr3_nt: TGTGCCAGTAGTAGAACCACGGGACAGGACTCCTACGAGCAGTACTTC
j_call: TRBJ2-7
v_call: TRBV19
d_call: TRBD1
clone_size: .

cdr3_aa: CASRAGTGANVLTF
cdr3_nt: TGTGCCAGCAGAGCAGGGACTGGGGCCAACGTCCTGACTTTC
j_call: TRBJ2-6
v_call: TRBV6-1
d_call: .
clone_size: .

cdr3_aa: CASSRIPPQETQYF
cdr3_nt: TGTGCCAGCTCCCGAATCCCCCCTCAAGAGACCCAGTACTTC
j_call: TRBJ2-5
v_call: TRBV18
d_call: .
clone_size: .

cdr3_aa: CARSVDSYEQYF
cdr3_nt: TGTGCCCGGAGCGTGGACAGCTACGAGCAGTACTTC
j_call: TRBJ2-7
v_call: TRBV30
d_call: .
clone_size: .

cdr3_aa: CASSLAVTSGRRTGELFF
cdr3_nt: TGCGCCAGCAGCTTGGCCGTGACTAGCGGGAGGCGAACCGGGGAGCTGTTTTTT
j_call: TRBJ2-2
v_call: TRBV5-1
d_call: TRBD2
clone_size: .

cdr3_aa: CSVELGTSYGYTF
cdr3_nt: TGCAGCGTTGAATTGGGTACTTCCTATGGCTACACCTTC
j_call: TRBJ1-2
v_call: TRBV29-1
d_call: .
clone_size: .

cdr3_aa: CASGDRWGTGELFF
cdr3_nt: TGCGCCAGCGGCGACAGGTGGGGGACCGGGGAGCTGTTTTTT
j_call: TRBJ2-2
v_call: TRBV4-1
d_call: .
clone_size: .

cdr3_aa: CSVRAGRADEQFF
cdr3_nt: TGCAGCGTTCGGGCGGGGAGGGCCGATGAGCAGTTCTTC
j_call: TRBJ2-1
v_call: TRBV29-1
d_call: TRBD2
clone_size: .

cdr3_aa: CASSPIWGRGSSEQFF
cdr3_nt: TGCGCCAGCTCTCCAATTTGGGGGAGGGGGTCTAGTGAGCAGTTCTTC
j_call: TRBJ2-1
v_call: TRBV5-1
d_call: .
clone_size: .

cdr3_aa: CAKSPTASNEKLFF
cdr3_nt: TGCGCCAAATCTCCTACAGCCTCTAATGAAAAACTGTTTTTT
j_call: TRBJ1-4
v_call: TRBV10-1
d_call: .
clone_size: few

cdr3_aa: CASRLSLAGGPHEQYF
cdr3_nt: TGTGCCAGCAGACTTTCCCTAGCGGGAGGGCCCCACGAGCAGTACTTC
j_call: TRBJ2-7
v_call: TRBV2
d_call: TRBD2
clone_size: .

cdr3_aa: CASSLIAGSSTDTQYF
cdr3_nt: TGTGCCAGCAGCTTGATAGCGGGTTCTAGCACAGATACGCAGTATTTT
j_call: TRBJ2-3
v_call: TRBV7-2
d_call: TRBD2
clone_size: .

cdr3_aa: CASSANRGDEKLFF
cdr3_nt: TGTGCCAGCAGTGCAAACAGGGGGGATGAAAAACTGTTTTTT
j_call: TRBJ1-4
v_call: TRBV2
d_call: TRBD1
clone_size: .

cdr3_aa: CASSVTGLYEQYF
cdr3_nt: TGTGCCAGCAGTGTTACAGGGTTGTACGAGCAGTACTTC
j_call: TRBJ2-7
v_call: TRBV27
d_call: .
clone_size: .

cdr3_aa: CASSVGSNNQPQHF
cdr3_nt: TGTGCCAGCAGCGTAGGCTCCAATAATCAGCCCCAGCATTTT
j_call: TRBJ1-5
v_call: TRBV9
d_call: .
clone_size: .

cdr3_aa: CASSGSPGGTQETQYF
cdr3_nt: TGTGCCTCGAGCGGGAGCCCAGGGGGAACACAAGAGACCCAGTACTTC
j_call: TRBJ2-5
v_call: TRBV10-3
d_call: .
clone_size: .

cdr3_aa: CASSQWTGNTEAFF
cdr3_nt: TGCGCCAGCAGCCAGTGGACAGGCAACACTGAAGCTTTCTTT
j_call: TRBJ1-1
v_call: TRBV4-3
d_call: TRBD1
clone_size: .

cdr3_aa: CASTYEAGGPDTQYF
cdr3_nt: TGTGCCAGCACCTACGAAGCGGGAGGGCCAGATACGCAGTATTTT
j_call: TRBJ2-3
v_call: TRBV6-6
d_call: TRBD2
clone_size: .

cdr3_aa: CASSRRDTYNEQFF
cdr3_nt: TGTGCCAGCAGCCGCCGGGACACCTACAATGAGCAGTTCTTC
j_call: TRBJ2-1
v_call: TRBV6-6
d_call: .
clone_size: .

cdr3_aa: CASSDGSNTEAFF
cdr3_nt: TGCGCCAGCAGCGACGGGAGTAACACTGAAGCTTTCTTT
j_call: TRBJ1-1
v_call: TRBV5-1
d_call: .
clone_size: .

cdr3_aa: CASSLAGTGVTQYF
cdr3_nt: TGCGCCAGCAGCTTGGCCGGGACAGGGGTTACGCAGTATTTT
j_call: TRBJ2-3
v_call: TRBV5-1
d_call: TRBD1
clone_size: .

cdr3_aa: CACPGSGGYGYTF
cdr3_nt: TGTGCCTGTCCGGGGTCGGGTGGGTATGGCTACACCTTC
j_call: TRBJ1-2
v_call: TRBV30
d_call: .
clone_size: .

cdr3_aa: CASSGVEHEQYF
cdr3_nt: TGTGCCAGCTCGGGGGTCGAACACGAGCAGTACTTC
j_call: TRBJ2-7
v_call: TRBV11-3
d_call: .
clone_size: many

cdr3_aa: CASSLVSSNQPQHF
cdr3_nt: TGTGCCAGCAGCTTAGTTAGCAGCAATCAGCCCCAGCATTTT
j_call: TRBJ1-5
v_call: TRBV7-9
d_call: .
clone_size: few

cdr3_aa: CASSLWLAGGPSDTQYF
cdr3_nt: TGTGCCAGCAGCTTGTGGCTAGCGGGAGGGCCTTCTGATACGCAGTATTTT
j_call: TRBJ2-3
v_call: TRBV5-4
d_call: TRBD2
clone_size: few

cdr3_aa: CASSVVQGSTYEQYF
cdr3_nt: TGCGCCAGCAGTGTCGTCCAGGGGTCCACCTACGAGCAGTACTTC
j_call: TRBJ2-7
v_call: TRBV10-1
d_call: .
clone_size: .

cdr3_aa: CASSFAGREGYGYTF
cdr3_nt: TGTGCCAGCAGTTTCGCCGGCAGGGAGGGCTATGGCTACACCTTC
j_call: TRBJ1-2
v_call: TRBV28
d_call: .
clone_size: few

cdr3_aa: CASSDEIAKNIQYF
cdr3_nt: TGTGCCAGCAGCGACGAAATAGCCAAAAACATTCAGTACTTC
j_call: TRBJ2-4
v_call: TRBV5-4
d_call: .
clone_size: .

cdr3_aa: CACEEGSGGYTF
cdr3_nt: TGTGCCTGTGAAGAGGGATCGGGAGGCTACACCTTC
j_call: TRBJ1-2
v_call: TRBV30
d_call: .
clone_size: .